This record looks at one T cell receptor (beta chain) sequence and its context. Its antigen is undetermined. The PCR employed 60 Vbeta primers together with 13 Jbeta primers. The table came from immunoSEQ multiplex PCR; TCRdb's copy has only in-frame clones and leaves some out. The sample carries hundreds of thousands of clones, around 90% recorded once. Trimming cost V 1 base and J 5 bases; bases outside gene matches: 1. The CDR3 runs 14 residues. Germline V CDR1 and CDR2: MNHEY, SMNVEV (reference sequence). This sample stems from a study of cytomegalovirus exposure and HLA in healthy donors. Whole-study findings and limits: Three CMV-associated chains were confirmed in vitro to be specific for CMV antigens. The authors excluded some V segments, including TRBV6-2 and TRBV6-3, as indistinguishable. Upon later analysis, HLA-associated TCR beta chains proved more clonally expanded than other, equally common chains. It emerged from a later analysis that several of the most significant clusters appeared to be linked to common viral pathogens.

Sequencing input: PBMCs. The clonotype was recovered from a woman aged 18 to 35 in good health and CMV-seronegative. The chain uses TRBV27 and TRBJ1-4; 7 bases agree with TRBD1. In DNA form, the CDR3 reads TGTGCCAGCAGTTTATGGGGACAGAATGAAAAACTGTTTTTT. As protein: CASSLWGQNEKLFF. Variable domain in full (rest from reference TRBV27 and TRBJ1-4): EAQVTQNPRYLITVTGKKLTVTCSQNMNHEYMSWYRQDPGLGLRQIYYSMNVEVTDKGDVPEGYKVSRKEKRNFPLILESPSPNQTSLYFCASSLWGQNEKLFFGSGTQLSVL.